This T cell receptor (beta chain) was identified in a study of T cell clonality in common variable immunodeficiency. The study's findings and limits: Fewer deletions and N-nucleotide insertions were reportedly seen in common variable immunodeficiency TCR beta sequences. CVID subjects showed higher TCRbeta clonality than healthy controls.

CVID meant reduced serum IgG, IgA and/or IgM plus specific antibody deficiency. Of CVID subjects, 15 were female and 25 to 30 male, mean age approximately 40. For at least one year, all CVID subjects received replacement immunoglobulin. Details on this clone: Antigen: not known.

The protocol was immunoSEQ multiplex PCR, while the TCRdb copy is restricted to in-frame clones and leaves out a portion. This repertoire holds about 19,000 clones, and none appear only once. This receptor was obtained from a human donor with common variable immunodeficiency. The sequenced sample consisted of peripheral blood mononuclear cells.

CDR3 region: CASSPASMRWETQYF. Partial CDR3 DNA: TGTGCCAGCTCACCTGCTAGCATGAGGTGGGAGACC. The J gene is TRBJ2-5, the V gene TRBV18; D perhaps matches TRBD2 (5 bases). From the germline J gene comes the end of the CDR3, since the read stops 3 residues before it. This CDR3 region has 15 residues. Germline V gene data show CDR1 as KGHSH and CDR2 as LQKENI. Trimming shortened V by 3 bases and J by 5 bases, and 16 bases separated the two germline ends.